This note documents a single T cell receptor (beta chain) sequence. Its antigen is not identified. Every donor was a healthy person donating bone marrow. The CDR3 totals 16 residues. CDR1 is LNHDA and CDR2 is SQIVND in the germline V gene (reference sequence). V trimming: 6 bases; J trimming: 6 bases; junction bases outside the gene matches: 14. These data originate in a study of cytomegalovirus exposure and HLA in healthy donors. The wider study: As an earlier analysis found, around 200 million T cells yielded fewer than 130 million unique TCR beta sequences.

Study results and limitations: The authors later found most CMV-associated TCR beta chains appeared HLA-restricted. TCR beta chains associated with HLA were, in a later analysis, more clonally expanded than equally common others.

Both 60 Vbeta primers and 13 Jbeta primers went into the PCR. TCRdb keeps only in-frame clones here, not all; method: immunoSEQ multiplex PCR. This table has 180,000 or so clones, over 80% appearing once. The sequenced sample was PBMCs. The sequence derives from a girl aged 10 to 17 in good health and CMV-seropositive. The chain carries TRBV19 and TRBJ2-3, with TRBD2 matching 8 bases. CDR3: CASSPTSGAPFDTQYF. CDR3 DNA: TGTGCCAGTAGCCCAACTAGCGGAGCCCCTTTTGATACGCAGTATTTT. The whole variable domain, filled in from reference TRBV19 and TRBJ2-3, reads DGGITQSPKYLFRKEGQNVTLSCEQNLNHDAMYWYRQDPGQGLRLIYYSQIVNDFQKGDIAEGYSVSREKKESFPLTVTSAQKNPTAFYLCASSPTSGAPFDTQYFGPGTRLTVL.